The present entry profiles one T cell receptor beta chain with its context. What it binds is not known. V gave up 10 bases and J gave up 4 bases, with 17 bases separating them. This CDR3 comprises 14 residues. Germline CDR1 MNHEY, CDR2 SMNVEV (reference sequence). The sample originates from a study of radiotherapy plus CTLA-4 blockade in lung cancer. For the study at large: Objective responses were seen in around 19% of patients, disease control in approximately 30%.

Sequencing used immunoSEQ multiplex PCR; TCRdb keeps in-frame clones, though not all of them. This repertoire shows about 82,000 clones, 55% to 75% found once; its top ten account for around an eighth. Study-wide findings and caveats: Peripheral blood showed expansion of tumor-derived TCR clones after radiotherapy and ipilimumab. In blood, early T cell clone dynamics reportedly predicted response best, together with interferon-beta.

This clonotype was sampled from a human donor with non-small cell lung cancer that progressed on radiotherapy plus ipilimumab. Material: peripheral blood, obtained from a patient treated with radiotherapy plus ipilimumab. The rearrangement links TRBV27 to TRBJ1-5, with D uncertain. In DNA, the CDR3 is TGTGCCACCAAATCACCCAGTCATAATCAGCCCCAGCATTTT. This encodes CATKSPSHNQPQHF.